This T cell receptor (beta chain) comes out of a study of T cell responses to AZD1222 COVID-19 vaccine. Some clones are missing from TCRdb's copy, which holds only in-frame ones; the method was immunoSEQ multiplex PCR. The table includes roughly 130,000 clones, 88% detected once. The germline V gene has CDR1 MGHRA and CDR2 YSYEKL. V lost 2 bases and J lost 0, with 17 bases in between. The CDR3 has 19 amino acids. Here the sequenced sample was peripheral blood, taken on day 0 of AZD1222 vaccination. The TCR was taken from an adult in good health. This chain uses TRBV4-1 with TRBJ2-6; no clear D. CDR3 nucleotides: TGCGCCAGCAGCCAAATTCCGGCAGTCACTCTCTCTGGGGCCAACGTCCTGACTTTC. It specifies CASSQIPAVTLSGANVLTF.